One sample yielded the 10 T cell receptor beta chains listed below, sequenced in a study of regulatory T cells in long-lasting Graves disease. Researchers made TCR beta libraries by using iRepertoire HTBI primers and running Arm-PCR on CDR3 regions. Using its own MiXCR run on the multiplex PCR reads, TCRdb lists one record per CDR3 protein. Here the sample spans 390,000 or so distinct CDR3 sequences, 20% to 25% being singletons. Time point given: persistent/refractory GD, antithyroid drugs over 5 years with positive TRAb. PBMC-derived RNA was used for the TCR library. Material: peripheral blood mononuclear cells (PBMCs), obtained when the disease was refractory, from a patient treated with antithyroid drugs. The receptor source for this set is a woman aged 40 to 50 with Graves disease.

This clonotype was counted many times. At one end, the junction sequence differs from germline, possibly due to a read error. The rearrangement uses TRBV28 and TRBJ2-7; 11 nucleotides align to TRBD2. This CDR3 has 14 amino acids. The V gene's germline CDR1 is MDHEN and CDR2 SYDVKM. The CDR3 DNA reads TGTGCCAGCAGCACCGGGACTAGCGGAAGTGAAGGGGACTTC. Translated, it gives CASSTGTSGSEGDF.

There are a few counts of this clonotype. This chain uses TRBV28 with TRBJ1-2; TRBD1 is a possible D gene (6 bases). The CDR3 has 13 residues. Germline V gene data show CDR1 as MDHEN and CDR2 as SYDVKM. Trimming took 4 bases from V and 4 from J, leaving 10 bases between them. This CDR3 reads CASSSQDSYGYTF. The CDR3 nucleotides are TGTGCCAGCAGTTCGCAGGACAGCTATGGCTACACCTTC.

There are a few counts of this clonotype. V usage is TRBV11-1 and J usage is TRBJ2-3, with 8 bases fitting TRBD2. V lost 8 bases and J lost 3; bases outside the gene matches: 10. Germline CDR1 and CDR2: SGHAT and FQDESV (reference sequence). This CDR3 comprises 15 residues. This chain's CDR3 is CASCAGTRITDTQYF. The CDR3 bases are TGTGCCAGCTGCGCCGGGACTAGAATAACAGATACGCAGTATTTT. The entire variable domain, with the rest obtained from reference TRBV11-1 and TRBJ2-3, is as follows: EAEVAQSPRYKITEKSQAVAFWCDPISGHATLYWYRQILGQGPELLVQFQDESVVDDSQLPKDRFSAERLKGVDSTLKIQPAELGDSAMYLCASCAGTRITDTQYFGPGTRLTVL.

This clonotype was counted between two and nine times. This chain uses TRBV11-3 with TRBJ2-2; 8 nucleotides align to TRBD2. Per the germline V gene, CDR1 is SGHNT and CDR2 is YENEEA. V was clipped by 7 bases and J by 6 bases; unmatched bases: 4. The CDR3 sequence is 13 residues long. The CDR3 sequence: CASKKRGSGELFF. The CDR3 DNA reads as TGTGCCAGCAAAAAGCGGGGGTCCGGGGAGCTGTTTTTT.

This rearrangement joins TRBV19 to TRBJ2-1; D perhaps matches TRBD2 (6 bases). Trimming pared 3 bases from V and 7 bases from J, leaving 19 bases between. This CDR3 contains 16 residues. Germline V gene sequence: CDR1 LNHDA, CDR2 SQIVND (reference sequence). CDR3 region: CASSIPMGEDGNEQFF. Written as DNA, the CDR3 is TGTGCCAGTAGTATCCCCATGGGGGAGGATGGGAATGAGCAGTTCTTC.

There are many counts of this clonotype. This sequence joins TRBV28 and TRBJ1-5; no clear D. This CDR3 spans 15 amino acids. Germline values: CDR1 MDHEN, CDR2 SYDVKM. Between the trimmed V and J ends, which lost 3 bases and 3 bases, there was a span of 12 bases. The CDR3 reads CASSLIDINNQPQHF. The CDR3 DNA reads TGTGCCAGCAGTTTGATAGATATAAACAATCAGCCCCAGCATTTT.

The J gene is TRBJ1-2, the V gene TRBV4-2; unclear D gene. V lost 2 bases to trimming and J lost 9 bases, with 7 bases between them. The CDR3 totals 11 residues. CDR1 is LGHNA, CDR2 YNFKEQ, per germline. CDR3 sequence reads: CASSQKWSYTF. The CDR3 DNA follows: TGTGCCAGCAGCCAAAAATGGAGCTACACCTTC.

This clonotype was recorded only once. The chain uses TRBV19 and TRBJ2-2, with TRBD2 matching 12 bases. Germline V lookup: CDR1 LNHDA, CDR2 SQIVND (reference sequence). The CDR3 has 21 residues. Germline trimming cut 6 bases from V and 0 bases from J; bases unmatched to any gene: 17. CDR3 nucleotides: TGTGCCAGTAGCCTCCAAAACCCTCCGGGACTAGCGGGTACGAACACCGGGGAGCTGTTTTTT. Its protein is CASSLQNPPGLAGTNTGELFF.

This clonotype showed up just a few times. This chain joins TRBV10-3 and TRBJ2-7; no clear D gene. CDR3 size: 14 residues. Germline CDR1 reads ENHRY; CDR2 reads SYGVKD. The ends were cut back, 7 bases at V and 2 bases at J, with 15 bases in the middle. As DNA, the CDR3 is TGTGCCATCAAAACGGCTTCGGGCACCTACGAGCAGTACTTC. Translation gives CAIKTASGTYEQYF.

This clonotype was seen a few times. The rearrangement joins TRBV25-1 to TRBJ1-5, with D possibly being TRBD1 (6 bases). Germline V gene sequence: CDR1 MGHDK, CDR2 SYGVNS. The length of the CDR3 is 14 residues. The ends were cut back, 6 bases at V and 2 bases at J, with 11 bases in the middle. CDR3 sequence: CASRSGARNQPQHF. CDR3 sequence (DNA): TGTGCCAGCAGATCAGGGGCGCGCAATCAGCCCCAGCATTTT.